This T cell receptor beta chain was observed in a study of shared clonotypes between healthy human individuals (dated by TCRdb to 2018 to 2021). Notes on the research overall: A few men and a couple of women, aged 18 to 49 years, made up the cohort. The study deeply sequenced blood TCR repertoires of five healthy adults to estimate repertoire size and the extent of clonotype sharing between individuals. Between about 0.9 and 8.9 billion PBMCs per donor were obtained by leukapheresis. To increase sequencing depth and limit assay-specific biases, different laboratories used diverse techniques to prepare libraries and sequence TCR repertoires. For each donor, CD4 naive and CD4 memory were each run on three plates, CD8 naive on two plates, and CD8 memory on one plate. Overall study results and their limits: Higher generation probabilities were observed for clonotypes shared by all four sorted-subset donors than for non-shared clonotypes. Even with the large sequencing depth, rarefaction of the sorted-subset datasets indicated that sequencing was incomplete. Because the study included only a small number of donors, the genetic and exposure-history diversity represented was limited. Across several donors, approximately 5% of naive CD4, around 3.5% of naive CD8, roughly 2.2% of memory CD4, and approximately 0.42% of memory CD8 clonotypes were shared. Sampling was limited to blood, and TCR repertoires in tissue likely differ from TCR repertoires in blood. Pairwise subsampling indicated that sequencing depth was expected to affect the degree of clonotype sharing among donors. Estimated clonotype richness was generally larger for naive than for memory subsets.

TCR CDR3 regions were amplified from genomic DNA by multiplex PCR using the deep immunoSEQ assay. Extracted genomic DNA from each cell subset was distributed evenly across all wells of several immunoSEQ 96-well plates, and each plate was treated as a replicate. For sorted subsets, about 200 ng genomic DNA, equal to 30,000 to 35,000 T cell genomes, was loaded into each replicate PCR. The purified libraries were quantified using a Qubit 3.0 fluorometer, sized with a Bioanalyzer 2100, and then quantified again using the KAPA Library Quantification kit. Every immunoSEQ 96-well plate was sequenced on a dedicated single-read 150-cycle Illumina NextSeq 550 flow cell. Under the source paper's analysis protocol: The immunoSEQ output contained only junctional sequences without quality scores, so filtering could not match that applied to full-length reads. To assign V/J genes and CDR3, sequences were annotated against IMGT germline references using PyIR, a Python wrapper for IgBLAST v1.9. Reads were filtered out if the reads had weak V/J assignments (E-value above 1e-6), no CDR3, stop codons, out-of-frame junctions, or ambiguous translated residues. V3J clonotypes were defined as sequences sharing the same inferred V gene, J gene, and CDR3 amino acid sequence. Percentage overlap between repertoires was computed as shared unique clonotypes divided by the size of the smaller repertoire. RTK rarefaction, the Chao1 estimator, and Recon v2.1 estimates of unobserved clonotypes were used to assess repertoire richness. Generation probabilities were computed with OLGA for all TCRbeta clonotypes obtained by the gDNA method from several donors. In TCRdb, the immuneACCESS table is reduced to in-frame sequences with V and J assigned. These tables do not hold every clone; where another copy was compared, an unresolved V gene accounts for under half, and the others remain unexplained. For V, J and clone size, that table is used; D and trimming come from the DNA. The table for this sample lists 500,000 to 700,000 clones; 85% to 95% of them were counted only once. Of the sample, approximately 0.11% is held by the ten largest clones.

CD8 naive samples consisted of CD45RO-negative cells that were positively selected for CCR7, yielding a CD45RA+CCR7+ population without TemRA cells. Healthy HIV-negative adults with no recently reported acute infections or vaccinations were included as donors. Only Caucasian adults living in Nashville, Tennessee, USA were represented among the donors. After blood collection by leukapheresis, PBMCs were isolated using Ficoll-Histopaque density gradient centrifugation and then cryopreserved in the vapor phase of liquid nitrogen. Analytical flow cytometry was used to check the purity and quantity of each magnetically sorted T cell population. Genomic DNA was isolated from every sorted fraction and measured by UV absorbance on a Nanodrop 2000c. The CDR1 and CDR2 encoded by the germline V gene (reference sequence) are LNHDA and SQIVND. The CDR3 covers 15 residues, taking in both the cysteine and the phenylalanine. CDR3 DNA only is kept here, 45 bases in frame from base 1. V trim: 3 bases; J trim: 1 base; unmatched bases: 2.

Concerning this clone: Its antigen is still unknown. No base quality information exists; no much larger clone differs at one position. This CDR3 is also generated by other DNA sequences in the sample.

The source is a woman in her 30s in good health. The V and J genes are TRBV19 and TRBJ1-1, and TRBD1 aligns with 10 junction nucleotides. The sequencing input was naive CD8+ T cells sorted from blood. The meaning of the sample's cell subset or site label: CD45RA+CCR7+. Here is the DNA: TGTGCCAGTAGTATCGGGACAGGGGCGAACACTGAAGCTTTCTTT. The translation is CASSIGTGANTEAFF.